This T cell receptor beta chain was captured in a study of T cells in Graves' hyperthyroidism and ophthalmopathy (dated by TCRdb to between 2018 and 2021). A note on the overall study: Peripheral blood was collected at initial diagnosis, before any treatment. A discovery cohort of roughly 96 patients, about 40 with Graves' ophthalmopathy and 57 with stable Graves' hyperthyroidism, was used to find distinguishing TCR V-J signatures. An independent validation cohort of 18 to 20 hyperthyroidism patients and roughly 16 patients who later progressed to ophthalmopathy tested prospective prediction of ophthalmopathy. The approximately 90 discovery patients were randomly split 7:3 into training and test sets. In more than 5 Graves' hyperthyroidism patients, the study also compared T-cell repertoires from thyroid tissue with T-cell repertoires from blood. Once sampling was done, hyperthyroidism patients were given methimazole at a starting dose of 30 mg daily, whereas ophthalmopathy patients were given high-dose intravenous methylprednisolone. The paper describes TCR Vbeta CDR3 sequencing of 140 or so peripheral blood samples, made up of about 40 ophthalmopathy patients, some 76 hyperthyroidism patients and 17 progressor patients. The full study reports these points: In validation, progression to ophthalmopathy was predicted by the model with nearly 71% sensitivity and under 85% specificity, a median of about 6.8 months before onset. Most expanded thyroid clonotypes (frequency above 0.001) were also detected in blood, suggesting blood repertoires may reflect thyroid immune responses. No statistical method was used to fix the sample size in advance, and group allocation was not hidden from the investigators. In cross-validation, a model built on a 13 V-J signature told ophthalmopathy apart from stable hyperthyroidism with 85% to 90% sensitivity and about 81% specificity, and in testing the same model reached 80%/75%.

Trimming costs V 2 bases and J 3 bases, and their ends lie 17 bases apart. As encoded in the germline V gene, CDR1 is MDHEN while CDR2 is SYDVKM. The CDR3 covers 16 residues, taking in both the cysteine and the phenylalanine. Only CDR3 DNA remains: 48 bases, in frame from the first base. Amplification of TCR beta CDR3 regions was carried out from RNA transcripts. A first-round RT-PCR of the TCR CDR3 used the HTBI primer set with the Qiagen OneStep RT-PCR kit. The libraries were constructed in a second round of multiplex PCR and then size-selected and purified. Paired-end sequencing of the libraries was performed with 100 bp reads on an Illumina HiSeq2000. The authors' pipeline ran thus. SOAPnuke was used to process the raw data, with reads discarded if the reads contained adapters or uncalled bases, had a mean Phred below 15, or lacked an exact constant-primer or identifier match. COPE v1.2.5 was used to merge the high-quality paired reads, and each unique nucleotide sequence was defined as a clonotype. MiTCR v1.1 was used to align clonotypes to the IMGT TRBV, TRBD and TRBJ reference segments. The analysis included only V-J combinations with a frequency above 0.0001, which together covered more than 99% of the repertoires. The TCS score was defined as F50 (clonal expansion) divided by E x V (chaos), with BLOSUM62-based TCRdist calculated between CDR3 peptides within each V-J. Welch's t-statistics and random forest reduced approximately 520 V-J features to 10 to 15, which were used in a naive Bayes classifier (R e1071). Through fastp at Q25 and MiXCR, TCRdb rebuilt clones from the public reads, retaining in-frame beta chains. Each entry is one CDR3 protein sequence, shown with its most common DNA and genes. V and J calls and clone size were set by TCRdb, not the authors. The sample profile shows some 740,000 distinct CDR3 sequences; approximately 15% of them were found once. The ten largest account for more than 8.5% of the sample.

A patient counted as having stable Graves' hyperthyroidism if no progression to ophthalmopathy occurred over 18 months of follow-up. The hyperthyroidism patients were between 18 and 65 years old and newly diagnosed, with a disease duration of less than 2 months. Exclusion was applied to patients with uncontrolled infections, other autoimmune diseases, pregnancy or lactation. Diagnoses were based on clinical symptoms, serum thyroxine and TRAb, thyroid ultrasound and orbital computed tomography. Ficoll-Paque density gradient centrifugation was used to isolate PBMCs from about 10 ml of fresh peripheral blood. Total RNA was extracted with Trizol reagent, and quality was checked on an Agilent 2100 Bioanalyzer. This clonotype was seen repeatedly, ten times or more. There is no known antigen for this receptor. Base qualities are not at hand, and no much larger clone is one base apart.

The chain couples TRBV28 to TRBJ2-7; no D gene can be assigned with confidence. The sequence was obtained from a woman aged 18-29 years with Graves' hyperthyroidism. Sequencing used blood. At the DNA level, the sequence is TGTGCCAGCAGTTTAGATTGGACGGCTGGTCACTACGAGCAGTACTTC. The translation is CASSLDWTAGHYEQYF. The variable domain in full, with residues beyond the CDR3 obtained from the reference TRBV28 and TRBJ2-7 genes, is DVKVTQSSRYLVKRTGEKVFLECVQDMDHENMFWYRQDPGLGLRLIYFSYDVKMKEKGDIPEGYSVSREKKERFSLILESASTNQTSMYLCASSLDWTAGHYEQYFGPGTRLTVT.